This T cell receptor beta chain came from a study of CD8+ T cells in alopecia areata. This clone appeared a few times. Reverse transcribed after extraction, RNA yielded cDNA as the sequencing template. Repertoires were generated with immunoSEQ multiplex PCR, while TCRdb's copy carries only in-frame clones and drops some. Among about 76,000 clones listed, approximately 72% were seen once. The treatment denotes: oral pan-JAK inhibitor, 5-10 mg twice daily. Germline-derived CDR1 and CDR2 are MDHEN and SYDVKM. V was cut by 3 bases and J by 1 base, with 6 bases left in between. The length of the CDR3 is 13 residues.

The chain has TRBV28 and TRBJ1-1, with D unclear. The sequencing used CD8+ T cells sorted from blood, collected at week 24, from a patient treated with tofacitinib. This TCR was recovered from a human donor with alopecia areata. The CDR3 region has the DNA TGTGCCAGCAGTTTCTCGCAGAACACTGAAGCTTTCTTT. Encoded protein: CASSFSQNTEAFF.